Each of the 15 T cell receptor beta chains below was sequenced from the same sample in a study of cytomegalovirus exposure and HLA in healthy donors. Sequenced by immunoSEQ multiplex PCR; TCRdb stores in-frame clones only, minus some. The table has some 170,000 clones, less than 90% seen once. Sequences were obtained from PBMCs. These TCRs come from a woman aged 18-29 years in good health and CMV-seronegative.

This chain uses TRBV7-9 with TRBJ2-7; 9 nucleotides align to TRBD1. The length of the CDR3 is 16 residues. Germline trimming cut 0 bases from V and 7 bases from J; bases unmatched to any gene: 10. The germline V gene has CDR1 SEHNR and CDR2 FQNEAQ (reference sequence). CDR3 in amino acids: CASSLALGQGLGEQYF. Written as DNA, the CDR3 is TGTGCCAGCAGCTTAGCTTTGGGACAGGGTCTGGGAGAGCAGTACTTC.

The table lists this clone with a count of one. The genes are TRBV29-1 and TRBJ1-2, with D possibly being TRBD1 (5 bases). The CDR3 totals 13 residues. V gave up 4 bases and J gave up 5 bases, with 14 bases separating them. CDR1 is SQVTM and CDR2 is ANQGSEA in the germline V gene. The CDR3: CSVADSLWYGYTF. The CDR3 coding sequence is TGCAGCGTTGCTGACAGCCTGTGGTATGGCTACACCTTC.

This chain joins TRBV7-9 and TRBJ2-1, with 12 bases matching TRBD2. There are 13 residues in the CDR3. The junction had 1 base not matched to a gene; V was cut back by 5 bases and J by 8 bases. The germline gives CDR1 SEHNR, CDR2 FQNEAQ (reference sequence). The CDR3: CASSTSGGYEQFF. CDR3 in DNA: TGTGCCAGCAGCACTAGCGGGGGGTATGAGCAGTTCTTC.

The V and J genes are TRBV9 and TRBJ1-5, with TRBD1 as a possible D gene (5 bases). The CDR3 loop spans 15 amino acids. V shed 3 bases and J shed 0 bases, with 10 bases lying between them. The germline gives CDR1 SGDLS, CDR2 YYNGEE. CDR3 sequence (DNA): TGTGCCAGCAGCGCGGGGGTAAATAGCAATCAGCCCCAGCATTTT. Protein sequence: CASSAGVNSNQPQHF.

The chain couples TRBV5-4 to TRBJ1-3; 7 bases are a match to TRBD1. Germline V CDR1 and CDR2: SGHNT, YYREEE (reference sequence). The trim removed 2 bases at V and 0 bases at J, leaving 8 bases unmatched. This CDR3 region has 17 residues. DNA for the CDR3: TGTGCCAGCAGCTTTGACAGGGAGGCCCTCTCTGGAAACACCATATATTTT. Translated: CASSFDREALSGNTIYF.

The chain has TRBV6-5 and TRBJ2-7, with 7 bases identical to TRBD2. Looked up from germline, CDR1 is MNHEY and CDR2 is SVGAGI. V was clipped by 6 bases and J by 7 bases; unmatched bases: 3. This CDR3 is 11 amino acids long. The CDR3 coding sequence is TGTGCCAGCAGCTGGGGGGGAGAGCAGTACTTC. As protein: CASSWGGEQYF.

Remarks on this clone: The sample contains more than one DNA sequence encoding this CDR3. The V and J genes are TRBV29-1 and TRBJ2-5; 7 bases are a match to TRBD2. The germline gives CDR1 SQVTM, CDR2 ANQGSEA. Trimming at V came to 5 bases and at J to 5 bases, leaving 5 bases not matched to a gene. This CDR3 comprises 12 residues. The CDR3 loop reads CSVPGRGETQYF. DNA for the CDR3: TGCAGCGTTCCGGGGAGGGGTGAGACCCAGTACTTC.

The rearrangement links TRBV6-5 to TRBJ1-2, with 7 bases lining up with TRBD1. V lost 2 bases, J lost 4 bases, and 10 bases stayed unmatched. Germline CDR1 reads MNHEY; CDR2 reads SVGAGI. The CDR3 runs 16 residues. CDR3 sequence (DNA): TGTGCCAGCAGTTACCTGTCAGATGGGACAGCCTATGGCTACACCTTC. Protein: CASSYLSDGTAYGYTF.

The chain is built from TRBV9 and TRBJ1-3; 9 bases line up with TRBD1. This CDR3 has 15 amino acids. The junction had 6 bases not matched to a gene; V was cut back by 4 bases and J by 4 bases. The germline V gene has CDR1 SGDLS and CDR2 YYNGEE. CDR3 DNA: TGTGCCAGCAGCCCCCGGGGGACAGGGGGAAACACCATATATTTT. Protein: CASSPRGTGGNTIYF. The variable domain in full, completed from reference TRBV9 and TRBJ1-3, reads DSGVTQTPKHLITATGQRVTLRCSPRSGDLSVYWYQQSLDQGLQFLIQYYNGEERAKGNILERFSAQQFPDLHSELNLSSLELGDSALYFCASSPRGTGGNTIYFGEGSWLTVV.

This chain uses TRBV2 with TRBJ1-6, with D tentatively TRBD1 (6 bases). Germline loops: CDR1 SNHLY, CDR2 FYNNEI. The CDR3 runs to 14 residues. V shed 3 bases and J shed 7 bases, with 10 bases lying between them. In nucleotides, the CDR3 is TGTGCCAGCAGTGACGGACAGACGAATTCACCCCTCCACTTT. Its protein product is CASSDGQTNSPLHF.

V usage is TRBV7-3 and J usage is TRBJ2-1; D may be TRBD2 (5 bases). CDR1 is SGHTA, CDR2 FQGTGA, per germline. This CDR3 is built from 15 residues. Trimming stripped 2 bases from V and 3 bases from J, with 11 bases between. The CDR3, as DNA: TGTGCCAGCAGCTTAGGAGGCATCCGCTACAATGAGCAGTTCTTC. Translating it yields CASSLGGIRYNEQFF.

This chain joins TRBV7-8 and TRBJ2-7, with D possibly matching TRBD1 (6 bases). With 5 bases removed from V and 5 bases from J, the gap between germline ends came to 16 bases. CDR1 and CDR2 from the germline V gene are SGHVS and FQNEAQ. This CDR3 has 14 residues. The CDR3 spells CASSPITGSHEQYF. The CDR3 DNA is TGTGCCAGCAGCCCAATTACAGGGAGTCACGAGCAGTACTTC.

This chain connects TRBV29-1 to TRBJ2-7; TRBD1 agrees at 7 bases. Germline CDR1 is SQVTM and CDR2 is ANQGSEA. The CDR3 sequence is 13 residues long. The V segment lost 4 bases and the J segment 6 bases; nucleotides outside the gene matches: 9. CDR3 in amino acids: CSVASGGWGEQYF. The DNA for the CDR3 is TGCAGCGTTGCGTCAGGGGGATGGGGCGAGCAGTACTTC.

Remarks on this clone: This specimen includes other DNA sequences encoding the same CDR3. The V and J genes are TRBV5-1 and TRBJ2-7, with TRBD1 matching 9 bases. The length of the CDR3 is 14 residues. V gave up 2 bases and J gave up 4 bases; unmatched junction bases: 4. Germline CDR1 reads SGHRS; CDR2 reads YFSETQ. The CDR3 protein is CASSFTGGAYEQYF. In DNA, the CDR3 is TGCGCCAGCAGCTTTACAGGGGGCGCTTACGAGCAGTACTTC.

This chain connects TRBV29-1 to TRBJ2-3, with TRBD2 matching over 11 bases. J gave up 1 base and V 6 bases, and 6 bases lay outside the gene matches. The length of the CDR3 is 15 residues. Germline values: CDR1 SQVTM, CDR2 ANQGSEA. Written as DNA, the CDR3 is TGCAGCGTGCCTCCGGGACTAGCGGGCACAGATACGCAGTATTTT. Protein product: CSVPPGLAGTDTQYF.